In its sample, the clone carrying this TCR beta chain was seen many times. This sample is part of a study of CD8 T cells in ankylosing spondylitis. TCRdb fed the 5' RACE reads into MiXCR, producing one record per CDR3 protein. The repertoire has 85,000 to 100,000 distinct CDR3 sequences, about 8.8% of them found once; the top ten carry under 6%. Per the germline V gene, CDR1 is GTSNPN and CDR2 is SVGIG (reference sequence). Trimming cost V 3 bases and J 3 bases, with 11 bases left between them. The CDR3 contains 13 residues. Sequencing input: blood, either unsorted or a sorted T cell fraction (not recorded which). V gene TRBV30 combines with J gene TRBJ1-2; D not certain. This TCR was sampled from a male donor with ankylosing spondylitis or in good health (not recorded which). The CDR3 DNA reads as TGTGCCTGGAGAGGTTCTGTCTACTATGGCTACACCTTC. Its protein product is CAWRGSVYYGYTF.